The text below deals with one T cell receptor (beta chain). The record originates from a study of blood T cell repertoires in COVID-19. Study at large: Acute-phase and convalescent COVID-19 samples originated in the United States, Italy and Spain. Nucleic acid was either cDNA or gDNA, and it came from T cells, B-cell-depleted T cells, or PBMCs.

Trimming stripped 0 bases from V and 0 bases from J, with 5 bases between. This CDR3 contains 15 residues. CDR1 and CDR2 (germline): MGHRA, YSYEKL. In the original processing: Nucleated cell number was recorded as an estimate derived from reference gene primer amplification. The assay was immunoSEQ multiplex PCR, and TCRdb's table has in-frame clones only and misses some. That table furnishes V, J and clone size, whereas the DNA furnished D and trimming. Of around 200,000 clones listed, about 88% are singletons. V gene TRBV4-1 combines with J gene TRBJ1-4; D unresolved. The specimen was peripheral blood. The receptor was derived from a man between 40 and 49 years old with active or convalescent COVID-19. CDR3: CASSQEGATNEKLFF. In nucleotides, the CDR3 is TGCGCCAGCAGCCAAGAAGGAGCAACTAATGAAAAACTGTTTTTT.